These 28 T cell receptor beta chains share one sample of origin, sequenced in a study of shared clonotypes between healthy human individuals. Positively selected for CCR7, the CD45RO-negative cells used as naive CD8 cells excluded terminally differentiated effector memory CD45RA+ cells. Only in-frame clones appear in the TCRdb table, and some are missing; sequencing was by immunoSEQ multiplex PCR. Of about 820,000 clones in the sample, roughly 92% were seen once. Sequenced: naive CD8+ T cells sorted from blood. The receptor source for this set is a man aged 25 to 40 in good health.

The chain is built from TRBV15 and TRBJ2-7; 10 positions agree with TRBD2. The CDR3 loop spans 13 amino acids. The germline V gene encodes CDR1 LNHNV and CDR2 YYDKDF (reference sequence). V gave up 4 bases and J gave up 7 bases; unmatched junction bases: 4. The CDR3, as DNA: TGTGCCACCAGCACTAGCGGGAGTAAAGAGCAGTACTTC. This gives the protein CATSTSGSKEQYF.

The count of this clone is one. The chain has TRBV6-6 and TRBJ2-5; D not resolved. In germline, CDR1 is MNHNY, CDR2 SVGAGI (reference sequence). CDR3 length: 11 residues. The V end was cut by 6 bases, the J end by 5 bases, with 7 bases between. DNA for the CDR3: TGTGCCAGCAGGGCCGGTGAGACCCAGTACTTC. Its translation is CASRAGETQYF.

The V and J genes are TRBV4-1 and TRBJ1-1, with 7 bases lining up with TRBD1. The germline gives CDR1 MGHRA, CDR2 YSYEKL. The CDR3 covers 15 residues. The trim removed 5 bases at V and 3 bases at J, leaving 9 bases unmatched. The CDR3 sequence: CASSNTRQGYTEAFF. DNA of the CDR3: TGCGCCAGCAGCAATACTAGACAGGGCTACACTGAAGCTTTCTTT.

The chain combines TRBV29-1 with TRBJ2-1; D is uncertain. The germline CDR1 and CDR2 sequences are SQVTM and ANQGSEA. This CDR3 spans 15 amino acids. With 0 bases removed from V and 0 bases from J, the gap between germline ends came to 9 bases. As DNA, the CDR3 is TGCAGCGTTGAAGATGGTAGGAGCTCCTACAATGAGCAGTTCTTC. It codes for CSVEDGRSSYNEQFF.

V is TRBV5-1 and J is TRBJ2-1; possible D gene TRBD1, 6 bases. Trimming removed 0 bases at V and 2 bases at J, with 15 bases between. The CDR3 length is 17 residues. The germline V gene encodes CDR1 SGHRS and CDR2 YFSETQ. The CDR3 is CASSLGVVGATYNEQFF. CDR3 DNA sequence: TGCGCCAGCAGCTTGGGGGTAGTGGGGGCCACCTACAATGAGCAGTTCTTC.

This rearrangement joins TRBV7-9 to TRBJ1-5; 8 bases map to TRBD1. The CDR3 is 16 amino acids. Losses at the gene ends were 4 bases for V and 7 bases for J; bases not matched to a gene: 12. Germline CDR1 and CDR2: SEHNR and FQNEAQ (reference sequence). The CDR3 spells CASSYGQGGRWQPQHF. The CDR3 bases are TGTGCCAGCAGCTACGGACAGGGCGGGAGATGGCAGCCCCAGCATTTT.

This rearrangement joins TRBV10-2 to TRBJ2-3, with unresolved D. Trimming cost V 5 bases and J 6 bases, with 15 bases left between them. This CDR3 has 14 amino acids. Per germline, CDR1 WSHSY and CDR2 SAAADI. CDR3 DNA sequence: TGCGCCAGCAGTCAGGACCGTACCGGGGATACGCAGTATTTT. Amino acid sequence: CASSQDRTGDTQYF.

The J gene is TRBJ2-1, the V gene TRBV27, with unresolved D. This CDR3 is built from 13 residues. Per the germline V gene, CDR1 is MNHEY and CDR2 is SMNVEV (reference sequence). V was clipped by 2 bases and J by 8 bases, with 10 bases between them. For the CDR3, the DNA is TGTGCCAGCAGTTTAAAATTGGGATATGAGCAGTTCTTC. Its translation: CASSLKLGYEQFF.

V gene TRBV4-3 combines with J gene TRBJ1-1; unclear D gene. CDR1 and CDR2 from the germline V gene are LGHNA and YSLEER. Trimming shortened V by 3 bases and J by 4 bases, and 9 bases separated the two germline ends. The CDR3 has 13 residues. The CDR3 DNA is TGCGCCAGCAGCCAGAAGACCGGCACTGAAGCTTTCTTT. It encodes CASSQKTGTEAFF.

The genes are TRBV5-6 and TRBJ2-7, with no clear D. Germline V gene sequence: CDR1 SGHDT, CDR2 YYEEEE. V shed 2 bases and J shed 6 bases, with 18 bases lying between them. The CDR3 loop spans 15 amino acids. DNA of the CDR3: TGTGCCAGCAGCTTCACAGTCATACTCTCTTCCGAGCAGTACTTC. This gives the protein CASSFTVILSSEQYF.

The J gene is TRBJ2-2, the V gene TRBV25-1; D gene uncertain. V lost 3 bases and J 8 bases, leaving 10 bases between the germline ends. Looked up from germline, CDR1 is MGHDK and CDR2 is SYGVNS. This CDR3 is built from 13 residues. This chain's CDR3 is CASSDPDPGELFF. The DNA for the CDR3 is TGTGCCAGCAGTGACCCCGACCCTGGGGAGCTGTTTTTT.

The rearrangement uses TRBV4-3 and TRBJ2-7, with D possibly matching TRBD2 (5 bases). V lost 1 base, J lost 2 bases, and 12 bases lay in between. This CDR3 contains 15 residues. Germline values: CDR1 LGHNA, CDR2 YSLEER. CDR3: CASSQGAGTAYEQYF. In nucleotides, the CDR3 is TGCGCCAGCAGCCAAGGTGCGGGCACCGCCTACGAGCAGTACTTC.

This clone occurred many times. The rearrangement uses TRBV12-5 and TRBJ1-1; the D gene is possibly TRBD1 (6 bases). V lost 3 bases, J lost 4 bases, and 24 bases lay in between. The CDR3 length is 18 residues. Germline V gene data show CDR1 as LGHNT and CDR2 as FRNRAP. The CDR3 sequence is CASGFSDGGLGAATEAFF. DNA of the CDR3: TGTGCTAGTGGTTTTTCTGACGGGGGGCTGGGGGCAGCCACTGAAGCTTTCTTT.

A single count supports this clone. CDR3: CASRQGKSEPQHF. As DNA, the CDR3 is TGTGCCAGCAGGCAGGGAAAGAGTGAGCCCCAGCATTTT. The J gene is TRBJ1-5, the V gene TRBV6-1; a weak D match, TRBD1 (5 bases). CDR3 length: 13 residues. The V and J ends lost 6 bases and 8 bases respectively, with 14 bases between them. Germline assignment: CDR1 MNHNS and CDR2 SASEGT.

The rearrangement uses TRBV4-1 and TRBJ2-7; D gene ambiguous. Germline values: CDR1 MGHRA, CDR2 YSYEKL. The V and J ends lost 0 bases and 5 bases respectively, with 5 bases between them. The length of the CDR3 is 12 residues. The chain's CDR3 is CASSQDSDEQYF. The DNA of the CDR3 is TGCGCCAGCAGCCAAGATTCCGACGAGCAGTACTTC.

CDR3 sequence: CAISESSGEGYTF. As DNA, the CDR3 is TGTGCCATCAGTGAGTCATCAGGGGAAGGCTACACCTTC. The V and J genes are TRBV10-3 and TRBJ1-2; tentative D call: TRBD1 (6 bases). The CDR3 is 13 amino acids. Trimming left V 0 bases short and J 8 bases short, with 10 bases between. Per germline, CDR1 ENHRY and CDR2 SYGVKD.

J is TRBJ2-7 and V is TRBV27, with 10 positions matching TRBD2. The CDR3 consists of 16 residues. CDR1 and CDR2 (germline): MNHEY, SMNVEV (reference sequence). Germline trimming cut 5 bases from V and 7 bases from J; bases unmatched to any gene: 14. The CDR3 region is CASSPLTAGGPGEQYF. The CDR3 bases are TGTGCCAGCAGTCCGCTCACAGCGGGAGGGCCGGGGGAGCAGTACTTC.

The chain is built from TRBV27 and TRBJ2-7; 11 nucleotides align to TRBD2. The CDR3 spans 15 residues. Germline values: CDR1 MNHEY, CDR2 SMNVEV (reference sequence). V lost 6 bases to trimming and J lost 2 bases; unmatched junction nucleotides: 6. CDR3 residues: CASRLGGLAAYEQYF. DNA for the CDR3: TGTGCCAGCAGGCTTGGGGGACTAGCGGCCTACGAGCAGTACTTC.

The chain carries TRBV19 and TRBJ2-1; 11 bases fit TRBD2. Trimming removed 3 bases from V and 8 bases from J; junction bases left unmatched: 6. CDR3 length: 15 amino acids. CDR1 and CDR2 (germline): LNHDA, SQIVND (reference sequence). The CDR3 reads CASSILAGGPDEQFF. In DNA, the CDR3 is TGTGCCAGTAGTATCTTAGCGGGAGGGCCGGATGAGCAGTTCTTC.

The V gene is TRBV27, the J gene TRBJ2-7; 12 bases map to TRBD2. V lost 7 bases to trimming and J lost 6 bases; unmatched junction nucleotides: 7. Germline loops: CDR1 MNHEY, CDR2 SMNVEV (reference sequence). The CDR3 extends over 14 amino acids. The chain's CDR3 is CASNLAGGPGEQYF. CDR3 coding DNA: TGTGCCAGCAACCTAGCGGGAGGGCCAGGCGAGCAGTACTTC.

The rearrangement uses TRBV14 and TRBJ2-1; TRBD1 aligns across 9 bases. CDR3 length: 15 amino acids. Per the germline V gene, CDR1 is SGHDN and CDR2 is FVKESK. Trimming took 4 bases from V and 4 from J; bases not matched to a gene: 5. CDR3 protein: CASSLTGTGYNEQFF. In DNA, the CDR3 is TGTGCCAGCAGCCTTACCGGGACAGGGTACAATGAGCAGTTCTTC.

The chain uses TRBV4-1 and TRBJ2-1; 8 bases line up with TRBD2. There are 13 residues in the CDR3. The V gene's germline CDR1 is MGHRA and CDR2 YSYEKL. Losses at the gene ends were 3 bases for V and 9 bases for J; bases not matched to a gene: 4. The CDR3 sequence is CASSHPAGVEQFF. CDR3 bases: TGCGCCAGCAGCCACCCAGCGGGAGTTGAGCAGTTCTTC.

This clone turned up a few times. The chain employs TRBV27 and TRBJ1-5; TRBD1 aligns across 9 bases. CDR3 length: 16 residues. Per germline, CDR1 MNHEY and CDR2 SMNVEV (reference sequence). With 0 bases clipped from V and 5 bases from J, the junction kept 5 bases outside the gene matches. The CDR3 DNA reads TGTGCCAGCAGTTTATCAGGACAGGGGCCGCATCAGCCCCAGCATTTT. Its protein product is CASSLSGQGPHQPQHF.

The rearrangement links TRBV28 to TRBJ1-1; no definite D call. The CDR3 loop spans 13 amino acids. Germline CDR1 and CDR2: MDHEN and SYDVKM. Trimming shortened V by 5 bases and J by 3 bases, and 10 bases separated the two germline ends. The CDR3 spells CASSTPSHTEAFF. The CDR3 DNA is TGTGCCAGCAGTACCCCATCCCACACTGAAGCTTTCTTT.

Here the CDR3 DNA reads TGTGCCATCCTGGATGGGACTGGGGTAGGCAATGAGCAGTTCTTC. It translates to CAILDGTGVGNEQFF. The chain links TRBV10-3 to TRBJ2-1; D is perhaps TRBD2 (6 bases). The germline CDR1 and CDR2 sequences are ENHRY and SYGVKD. V was shortened by 8 bases and J by 6 bases, with 20 bases between the two germline ends. The CDR3 has 15 residues.

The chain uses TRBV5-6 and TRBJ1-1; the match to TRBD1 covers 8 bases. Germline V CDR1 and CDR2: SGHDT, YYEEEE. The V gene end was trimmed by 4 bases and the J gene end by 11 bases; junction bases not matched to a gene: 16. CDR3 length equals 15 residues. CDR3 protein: CASSAGTGRSQRAFF. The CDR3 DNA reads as TGTGCCAGCAGCGCGGGGACAGGTCGTTCCCAAAGGGCTTTCTTT.

CDR3 region: CASSSPLGLGTTGELFF. In DNA form, the CDR3 reads TGTGCCAGCAGTTCCCCATTGGGACTGGGCACTACCGGGGAGCTGTTTTTT. The V call is TRBV27, the J call TRBJ2-2; tentatively, D is TRBD2 (6 bases). Deletions cut 4 bases from V and 5 bases from J, with 20 bases between. This CDR3 is 17 amino acids long. Germline CDR1 reads MNHEY; CDR2 reads SMNVEV (reference sequence).

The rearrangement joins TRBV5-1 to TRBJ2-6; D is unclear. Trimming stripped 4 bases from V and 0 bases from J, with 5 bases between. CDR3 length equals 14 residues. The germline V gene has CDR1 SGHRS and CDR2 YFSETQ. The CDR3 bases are TGCGCCAGCAGCGTAGGCTCTGGGGCCAACGTCCTGACTTTC. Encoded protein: CASSVGSGANVLTF.